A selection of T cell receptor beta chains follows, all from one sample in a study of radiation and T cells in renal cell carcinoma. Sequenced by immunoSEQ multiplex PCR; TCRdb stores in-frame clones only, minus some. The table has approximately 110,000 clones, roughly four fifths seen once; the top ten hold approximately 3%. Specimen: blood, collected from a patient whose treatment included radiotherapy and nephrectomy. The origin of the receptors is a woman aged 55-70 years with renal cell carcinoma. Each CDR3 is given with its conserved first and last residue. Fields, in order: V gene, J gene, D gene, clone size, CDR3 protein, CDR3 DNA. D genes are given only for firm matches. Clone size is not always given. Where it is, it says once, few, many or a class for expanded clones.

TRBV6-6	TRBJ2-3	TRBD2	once	CASSYSTSGNTDTQYF	TGTGCCAGCAGTTACTCTACTAGCGGCAACACAGATACGCAGTATTTT
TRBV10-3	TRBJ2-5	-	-	CAISEGSQETQYF	TGTGCCATCAGTGAAGGTAGCCAAGAGACCCAGTACTTC
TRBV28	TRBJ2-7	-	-	CASSLRGTYEQYF	TGTGCCAGCAGTTTACGTGGGACCTACGAGCAGTACTTC
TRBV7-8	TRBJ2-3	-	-	CASSFEASDTQYF	TGTGCCAGCAGTTTTGAGGCTTCGGATACGCAGTATTTT
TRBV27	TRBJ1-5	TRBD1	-	CASSLRDRAFPPQHF	TGTGCCAGCAGTTTAAGGGACAGGGCCTTCCCCCCCCAGCATTTT
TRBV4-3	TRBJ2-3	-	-	CASRKGQSTDTQYF	TGCGCCAGCAGGAAGGGGCAGAGCACAGATACGCAGTATTTT
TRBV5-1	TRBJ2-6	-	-	CASSWASPSAGANVLTF	TGCGCCAGCAGCTGGGCGAGCCCATCGGCTGGGGCCAACGTCCTGACTTTC
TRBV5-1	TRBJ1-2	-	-	CASSLVFFREGFYGYTF	TGCGCCAGCAGCTTGGTGTTTTTCAGGGAGGGCTTTTATGGCTACACCTTC
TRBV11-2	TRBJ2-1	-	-	CASSLGGDANEQFF	TGTGCCAGCAGCTTAGGGGGGGACGCAAATGAGCAGTTCTTC
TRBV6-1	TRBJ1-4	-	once	CASSGGATNEKLFF	TGTGCCAGCAGTGGAGGGGCAACTAATGAAAAACTGTTTTTT
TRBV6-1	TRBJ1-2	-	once	CASSEAHREAYGYTF	TGTGCCAGCAGTGAAGCCCATCGAGAGGCCTATGGCTACACCTTC
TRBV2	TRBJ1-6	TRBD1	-	CASSGDRGLNSPLHF	TGTGCCAGCAGTGGGGACAGGGGGCTCAATTCACCCCTCCACTTT
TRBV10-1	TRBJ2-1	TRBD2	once	CARPGLEDNEQFF	TGCGCCAGGCCGGGACTAGAGGACAATGAGCAGTTCTTC
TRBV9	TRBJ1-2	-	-	CASSPPEGIYTF	TGTGCCAGCAGCCCCCCGGAGGGTATCTACACCTTC
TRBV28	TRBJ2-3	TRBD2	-	CASSSRASGPTDTQYF	TGTGCCAGCAGTTCCCGAGCTAGCGGACCCACAGATACGCAGTATTTT
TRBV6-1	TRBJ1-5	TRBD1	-	CASAGTANSNQPQHF	TGTGCCAGCGCTGGGACAGCTAATAGCAATCAGCCCCAGCATTTT
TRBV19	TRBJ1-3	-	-	CASSLTVLSGNTIYF	TGTGCCAGTAGTCTCACGGTACTCTCTGGAAACACCATATATTTT
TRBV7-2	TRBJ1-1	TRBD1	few	CASSVTGEDTEAFF	TGTGCCAGCAGCGTCACAGGGGAAGACACTGAAGCTTTCTTT
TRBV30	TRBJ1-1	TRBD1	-	CAWSSLGQANTEAFF	TGTGCCTGGAGTTCCCTAGGACAGGCGAACACTGAAGCTTTCTTT
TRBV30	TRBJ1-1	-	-	CAWTPGRGGYSTEAFF	TGTGCCTGGACCCCCGGAAGGGGAGGCTATAGCACTGAAGCTTTCTTT
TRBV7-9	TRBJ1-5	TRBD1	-	CASSSYHEDRAVGQPQHF	TGTGCCAGCAGCTCCTACCACGAGGACAGGGCGGTGGGGCAGCCCCAGCATTTT
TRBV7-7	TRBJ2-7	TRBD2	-	CASSPTSSGYEQYF	TGTGCTAGCAGCCCCACGTCTAGCGGTTACGAGCAGTACTTC
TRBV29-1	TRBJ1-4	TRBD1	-	CSVVEGARATNEKLFF	TGCAGCGTTGTCGAGGGGGCCCGTGCAACTAATGAAAAACTGTTTTTT
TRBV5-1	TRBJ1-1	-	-	CASSLVGYTEAFF	TGCGCCAGCAGCTTGGTCGGTTACACTGAAGCTTTCTTT
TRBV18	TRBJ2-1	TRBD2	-	CASSGQGLAGVREQFF	TGTGCCAGCTCAGGCCAGGGACTAGCGGGAGTAAGGGAGCAGTTCTTC
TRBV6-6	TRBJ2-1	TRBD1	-	CASSPGTGGFFEQFF	TGTGCCAGCAGCCCCGGGACAGGGGGATTCTTCGAGCAGTTCTTC
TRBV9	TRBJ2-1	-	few	CASSVDQVGNEQFF	TGTGCCAGCAGCGTAGATCAGGTTGGAAATGAGCAGTTCTTC
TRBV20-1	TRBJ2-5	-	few	CSASEATTQYF	TGCAGTGCTAGCGAGGCCACGACCCAGTACTTC
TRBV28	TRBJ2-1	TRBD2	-	CASSPPPAGGLYEQFF	TGTGCCAGCAGCCCTCCCCCAGCGGGGGGGCTCTATGAGCAGTTCTTC
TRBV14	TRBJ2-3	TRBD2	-	CASSPLGLAGVGDTQYF	TGTGCCAGCAGCCCCCTCGGACTAGCGGGAGTTGGAGATACGCAGTATTTT
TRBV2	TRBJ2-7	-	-	CASTARDEGEQYF	TGTGCCAGCACGGCCAGGGATGAGGGCGAGCAGTACTTC
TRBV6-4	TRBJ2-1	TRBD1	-	CASPEDRVVASCHNEQFF	TGTGCCAGCCCAGAGGACAGGGTGGTGGCTAGCTGCCACAATGAGCAGTTCTTC
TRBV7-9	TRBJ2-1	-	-	CASSWPNEQFF	TGTGCCAGCAGCTGGCCTAATGAGCAGTTCTTC
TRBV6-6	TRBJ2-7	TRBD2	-	CASSTYGGGSEQYF	TGTGCCAGCAGTACATATGGGGGGGGGAGCGAGCAGTACTTC
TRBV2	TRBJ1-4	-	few	CASSVQQRNEKLFF	TGTGCCAGCAGTGTTCAGCAACGCAATGAAAAACTGTTTTTT
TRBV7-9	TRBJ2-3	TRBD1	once	CASSFFPTGGPTDTQYF	TGTGCCAGCAGCTTTTTTCCAACAGGGGGTCCTACAGATACGCAGTATTTT
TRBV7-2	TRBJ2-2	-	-	CASSQDGPPGELFF	TGTGCCAGCAGCCAAGATGGTCCCCCCGGGGAGCTGTTTTTT
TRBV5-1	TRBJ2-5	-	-	CASSSGPAGETQYF	TGCGCCAGCAGCTCCGGACCCGCCGGGGAGACCCAGTACTTC
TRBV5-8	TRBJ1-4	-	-	CASSSAARPNEKLFF	TGTGCCAGCAGCTCGGCGGCTCGGCCTAATGAAAAACTGTTTTTT
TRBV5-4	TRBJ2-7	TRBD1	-	CASSPSRTGNYEQYF	TGTGCCAGCAGCCCATCAAGGACAGGGAATTACGAGCAGTACTTC
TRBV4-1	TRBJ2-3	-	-	CASSQDLGSYTDTQYF	TGCGCCAGCAGCCAAGATCTGGGGTCTTACACAGATACGCAGTATTTT
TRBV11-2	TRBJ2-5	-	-	CASSADRETQYF	TGTGCCAGCAGCGCGGACAGAGAGACCCAGTACTTC
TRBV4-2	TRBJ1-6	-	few	CASSQINSPLHF	TGTGCCAGCAGCCAAATTAATTCACCCCTCCACTTT
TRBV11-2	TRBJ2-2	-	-	CASSLVRASTGELFF	TGTGCCAGCAGCTTAGTCAGGGCGAGCACCGGGGAGCTGTTTTTT
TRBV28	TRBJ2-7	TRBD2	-	CASRKLAGGNYEQYF	TGTGCCAGCAGGAAACTAGCGGGAGGGAACTACGAGCAGTACTTC